The entry below gives a single T cell receptor (beta chain) sequence along with its context. The data are from a study of shared clonotypes between healthy human individuals. The data were produced by immunoSEQ multiplex PCR, yet TCRdb's version contains in-frame clones alone and is incomplete. The sample has fewer than 550,000 clones, 75% to 80% seen once. V dropped 6 bases and J dropped 10 bases, with 16 bases sitting between them. CDR1 and CDR2 (germline): GTSNPN, SVGIG (reference sequence). This CDR3 spans 12 amino acids. This TCR was sampled from a woman aged 40 to 50 in good health. Some clones in this sample may be carry-over from other donors' samples. V is TRBV30 and J is TRBJ2-1; D may be TRBD1 or TRBD2 (5 bases each). The sequencing input was PBMCs. The CDR3 reads CACGTASWEQFF. DNA of the CDR3: TGTGCCTGCGGGACGGCCTCATGGGAGCAGTTCTTC.